This TCR beta chain was profiled in a study of CD8+ T cells in alopecia areata (dated by TCRdb to 2016 to 2018). With regard to the full study: Treated patients were enrolled in an open-label pilot trial of oral tofacitinib, 5 to 10 mg twice daily, for moderate-to-severe alopecia areata. Patients received tofacitinib for 6 to 18 months and were then followed off drug for 6 months to check for delayed response and recurrence. The SALT score, which quantifies the percentage of affected scalp surface area, was used to measure disease severity in treated patients. In both human patients and the C3H/HeJ mouse model, the study applied high-throughput TCRbeta sequencing to look at T cell clonal expansion in alopecia areata. Scalp tissue and sorted CD4+ and CD8+ peripheral blood T cells from patchy and totalis/universalis alopecia areata patients and from healthy controls were covered by human TCRbeta sequencing. Tofacitinib-treated patients had biopsies at baseline and at 4 and 24 weeks of treatment, with a later scalp biopsy in several patients. Clonality in the scalp was compared among normal scalp (n=4), patchy alopecia areata scalp (n=8), and alopecia totalis/universalis scalp (n=8). RNA came from the PAXgene miRNA kit for fixed scalp, the miRNeasy kit for PBMCs, and the RNeasy kit for mouse skin. TCRbeta CDR3 regions were amplified by immunoSEQ multiplex PCR with 35 Vbeta forward and 13 Jbeta reverse primers.

Results and caveats for the whole study, not just this receptor: With tofacitinib, both scalp clonality and the number of expanded CD8+ clones among the top 100 scalp clones went down significantly. Compared with mice, TCR sequences shared between patients were less clear, possibly partly because of HLA diversity across the patient population. Many expanded lesional clones were found to persist in scalp and blood during tofacitinib treatment, and relapse after treatment cessation may be partly explained by this persistence. Because the treated cohort was small and had just a single nonresponder, larger studies are needed to establish links between baseline CD8+ expansion and response. Higher clonality and more expanded CD8+ clones were observed in lesional scalp than in normal scalp, particularly in alopecia totalis/universalis, a finding suggestive of antigenic drive. Unlike mouse skin, where gammadelta T cells dominate, normal human skin contains resident alphabeta T cells that get sequenced too, which complicates analysis of the scalp TCR repertoire.

For this clone: This receptor's antigen is unknown. No much larger clone is present one base from it, and per-base qualities are unavailable.

V loses 8 bases of germline sequence and J loses 0 bases, and the interval between the two ends is 17 bases. The CDR3 contains 16 residues, cysteine and phenylalanine counted. The only DNA kept is the CDR3, 48 bases in frame from the first base. CDR1 and CDR2, per the germline V gene (reference sequence), are GTSNPN and SVGIG. Receptor libraries were prepared by the immunoSEQ multiplex PCR assay. For TCR sequencing, RNA was extracted from every sample and reverse transcribed into cDNA to serve as template. SuperScript III was used to make first-strand cDNA, primed with a 2:1 mix of oligo-dT and random hexamers. A synthetic immune receptor repertoire was used to measure amplification bias, and any remaining bias was corrected computationally. In the paper's pipeline: Raw reads were preprocessed to remove errors, and CDR3 was defined according to IMGT conventions as the region from the conserved cysteine to phenylalanine. Clonality was computed as 1 minus the Shannon entropy, with the entropy normalized by log2 of the number of productive unique TCRs. Whether each scalp clone was CD4 or CD8 was inferred by checking scalp TCRbeta sequences against the CD4 and CD8 repertoires from sorted blood. This immuneACCESS table, as held by TCRdb, lists in-frame sequences with V and J called but not all clones. Of the missing ones, under half trace to an unresolved V gene in checked studies; the others have no known cause. D and trimming were read from the DNA, whereas the V and J calls and clone size are those reported in that table. Counted in this sample were more than 110,000 clones; around half of them appeared once. The ten largest make up approximately 16% of the sample.

The meaning of the sample's time point label: more than 3 weeks on oral tofacitinib. Interpreted using the paper, the treatment or condition label stands for: oral pan-JAK inhibitor, 5-10 mg twice daily. Peripheral blood and lesional scalp punch biopsies were obtained from patients with alopecia areata. PBMCs were isolated by density centrifugation and stained for CD3, CD4 and CD8, and CD4+ and CD8+ T cells were sorted on a FACSAria. The source is a human donor with alopecia areata. Rearrangement joined TRBV30 to TRBJ2-6, with the D segment possibly TRBD1 or TRBD2, each aligning over 5 bases. This sample comprised CD8+ T cells sorted from blood, obtained at week 4, from a patient treated with tofacitinib. The DNA sequence reads TGTGCCGGGCCTGGGGGAGACTCCTCTGGGGCCAACGTCCTGACTTTC. It is translated as CAGPGGDSSGANVLTF. Where the CDR3 stops, the reference TRBV30 and TRBJ2-6 genes take over; the full variable domain is SQTIHQWPATLVQPVGSPLSLECTVEGTSNPNLYWYRQAAGRGLQLLFYSVGIGQISSEVPQNLSASRPQDRQFILSSKKLLLSDSGFYLCAGPGGDSSGANVLTFGAGSRLTVL.